Below, 28 T cell receptor beta chains from the same sample are listed, as sequenced in a study of blood T cell repertoires in COVID-19. Clones were sequenced by immunoSEQ multiplex PCR, and TCRdb holds only the in-frame ones, with some missing. Among 150,000 to 200,000 clones listed, 75% to 85% were seen once. Input material: peripheral blood. The receptors were sampled from an older woman with COVID-19, enrolled during active disease.

V gene TRBV29-1 combines with J gene TRBJ2-5; 7 nucleotides agree with TRBD2. This CDR3 is built from 14 residues. Germline V CDR1 and CDR2: SQVTM, ANQGSEA. V shed 6 bases, J shed 5 bases, and the junction held 12 bases outside the gene matches. CDR3 sequence reads: CSVVYGLGWETQYF. CDR3 in DNA: TGCAGCGTCGTATATGGACTAGGATGGGAGACCCAGTACTTC.

This clone has only one observation. The J gene is TRBJ1-1, the V gene TRBV6-5, with 10 bases that match TRBD1. The CDR3 totals 14 residues. Germline assignment: CDR1 MNHEY and CDR2 SVGAGI. Trimming at V came to 4 bases and at J to 5 bases, leaving 4 bases not matched to a gene. In DNA form, the CDR3 reads TGTGCCAGCAGTTTGAGGACAGGGGGAACTGAAGCTTTCTTT. Translating gives CASSLRTGGTEAFF.

This clone was observed a single time. V gene TRBV11-2 combines with J gene TRBJ2-2; 10 bases match TRBD2. The CDR3 runs 18 residues. J was trimmed by 0 bases and V by 2 bases; bases with no gene match: 6. CDR1 SGHAT and CDR2 FQNNGV come from the germline V gene. The CDR3 reads CASSLWGSGGANTGELFF. CDR3 DNA: TGTGCCAGCAGCTTATGGGGCAGCGGGGGGGCGAACACCGGGGAGCTGTTTTTT.

The chain recombines TRBV11-2 with TRBJ2-7, with D possibly matching TRBD1 (6 bases). This CDR3 is 16 amino acids long. Germline V gene lookup returns CDR1 SGHAT and CDR2 FQNNGV. Trimming cost V 4 bases and J 0 bases, with 16 bases left between them. This CDR3 reads CASSSGQGQSSYEQYV. CDR3 DNA sequence: TGTGCCAGCAGCTCCGGTCAGGGGCAGAGCTCCTACGAGCAGTACGTC.

V gene TRBV3-1 (or the pseudogene TRBV3-2) combines with J gene TRBJ2-7; D may be TRBD2 (6 bases). V lost 6 bases and J lost 3, with 24 bases in between. Per the germline V gene, CDR1 is LGHDT and CDR2 is YNNKEL (reference sequence). CDR3 length: 17 residues. For the CDR3, the DNA is TGTGCCAGCAGTCACTCCAATCTAGCCGGGAGAAACTACGAGCAGTACTTC. Amino acids: CASSHSNLAGRNYEQYF.

J is TRBJ2-7 and V is TRBV21-1; the table's D call, TRBD2, was not checked against the DNA. TRBV21-1 is tagged as a pseudogene. This CDR3 has 13 amino acids. This CDR3 reads CASSNSSSYEQYV. The CDR3 DNA sequence: TGTGCCAGCAGCAACTCGAGCTCCTACGAGCAGTACGTC.

CDR3 nucleotides: TGTGCCTGGAACGCAGTCCAAAATTCACCCCTCCACTTT. It codes for CAWNAVQNSPLHF. This rearrangement joins TRBV30 to TRBJ1-6; no firm D call. V lost 4 bases to trimming and J lost 7 bases, with 11 bases between them. Germline values: CDR1 GTSNPN, CDR2 SVGIG (reference sequence). The CDR3 loop spans 13 amino acids.

The chain uses TRBV5-5 and TRBJ1-5; 8 positions agree with TRBD1. Losses at the gene ends were 4 bases for V and 1 base for J; bases not matched to a gene: 4. In germline, CDR1 is SGHKS, CDR2 YYEKEE (reference sequence). CDR3 length: 15 amino acids. CDR3 coding DNA: TGTGCCAGCAGCAGGGGACAGGACAGCAATCAGCCCCAGCATTTT. This gives the protein CASSRGQDSNQPQHF.

This clone was counted a single time. The rearrangement uses TRBV11-1 and TRBJ2-3, with D maybe TRBD1 (6 bases). The CDR3 length is 16 residues. V lost 5 bases to trimming and J lost 5 bases, with 20 bases between them. The V gene's germline CDR1 is SGHAT and CDR2 FQDESV (reference sequence). CDR3 nucleotides: TGTGCCAGCAGCCTTTTATCAGGGGCCTTGCAAGATACGCAGTATTTT. Its protein product is CASSLLSGALQDTQYF.

The chain has TRBV19 and TRBJ2-3, with D maybe TRBD2 (5 bases). Trimming shortened V by 3 bases and J by 6 bases, and 13 bases separated the two germline ends. From germline, CDR1 is LNHDA and CDR2 SQIVND (reference sequence). The CDR3 is 14 amino acids. The CDR3 nucleotides are TGTGCCAGTAGTATTCTAGACTACGGGGATACGCAGTATTTT. It encodes CASSILDYGDTQYF. Together with reference TRBV19 and TRBJ2-3, the CDR3 gives the full variable domain: DGGITQSPKYLFRKEGQNVTLSCEQNLNHDAMYWYRQDPGQGLRLIYYSQIVNDFQKGDIAEGYSVSREKKESFPLTVTSAQKNPTAFYLCASSILDYGDTQYFGPGTRLTVL.

This clone was seen many times. The V call is TRBV2, the J call TRBJ2-7, with D maybe TRBD1 (6 bases). V was shortened by 1 base and J by 4 bases, with 14 bases between the two germline ends. CDR3 length: 15 amino acids. Per the germline V gene, CDR1 is SNHLY and CDR2 is FYNNEI. The CDR3 DNA is TGTGCCAGCAGTGAAGTCAGGGACACCCAATACGAGCAGTACGTC. This translates into CASSEVRDTQYEQYV.

The V call is TRBV11-3, the J call TRBJ2-2, with TRBD1 identical over 7 bases. The V gene's germline CDR1 is SGHNT and CDR2 YENEEA. This CDR3 region has 15 residues. With V trimmed by 5 bases and J by 5 bases, 8 bases remained unmatched. CDR3 in amino acids: CASSIAGTVTGELFF. The CDR3 DNA reads TGTGCCAGCAGCATCGCCGGGACAGTGACCGGGGAGCTGTTTTTT. The complete variable domain, with remaining parts taken from reference TRBV11-3 and TRBJ2-2, reads EAGVVQSPRYKIIEKKQPVAFWCNPISGHNTLYWYLQNLGQGPELLIRYENEEAVDDSQLPKDRFSAERLKGVDSTLKIQPAELGDSAVYLCASSIAGTVTGELFFGEGSRLTVL.

V gene TRBV6-5 combines with J gene TRBJ1-1, with TRBD1 as a possible D gene (5 bases). V shed 1 base and J shed 5 bases, with 11 bases lying between them. This CDR3 is built from 14 residues. Germline V gene sequence: CDR1 MNHEY, CDR2 SVGAGI. The CDR3 bases are TGTGCCAGCAGTTACTACAGGTTCGGTACTGAAGCTTTCTTT. Translated: CASSYYRFGTEAFF.

The V gene is TRBV6-2 or TRBV6-3, the J gene TRBJ2-7; perhaps TRBD1 as D (6 bases). With 2 bases removed from V and 7 bases from J, the gap between germline ends came to 15 bases. CDR1 and CDR2 from the germline V gene are MNHEY and SVGEGT. The CDR3 has 14 amino acids. As DNA, the CDR3 is TGTGCCAGCAGTTACGGCGCAGGGGTGAGAGAGCAGTACTTC. It yields the protein CASSYGAGVREQYF.

For the CDR3, the DNA is TGCGCCAGCAGCCTTTCTAGCGGGAGAGGGTATGAGCAGTTCTTC. Translating gives CASSLSSGRGYEQFF. The V call is TRBV4-3, the J call TRBJ2-1, with 10 bases fitting TRBD2. CDR1 LGHNA and CDR2 YSLEER come from the germline V gene. The CDR3 extends over 15 amino acids. V shed 4 bases, J shed 8 bases, and the junction held 8 bases outside the gene matches.

The V gene is TRBV5-6, the J gene TRBJ2-5, with D perhaps matching TRBD2 (6 bases). This CDR3 has 14 amino acids. CDR1 is SGHDT and CDR2 is YYEEEE in the germline V gene. V lost 4 bases and J 9 bases, leaving 19 bases between the germline ends. CDR3 sequence: CASSLLGGLRAQYF. DNA for the CDR3: TGTGCCAGCAGCCTTTTGGGGGGTTTGAGGGCCCAGTACTTC.

The rearrangement uses TRBV21-1 and TRBJ1-2; the D call in the table, TRBD1, was not verified against the DNA. TRBV21-1 is described as a pseudogene. The CDR3 extends over 18 amino acids. The CDR3 here is CASSKSGPGYYPNYGYTF. For the CDR3, the DNA is TGTGCCAGCAGCAAAAGTGGTCCAGGGTACTATCCGAACTATGGCTACACCTTC.

This clone was seen a handful of times. The rearrangement uses TRBV5-4 and TRBJ1-3; 9 nucleotides agree with TRBD1. The germline CDR1 and CDR2 sequences are SGHNT and YYREEE (reference sequence). Germline trimming cut 2 bases from V and 1 base from J; bases unmatched to any gene: 4. The CDR3 extends over 16 amino acids. CDR3 nucleotide sequence: TGTGCCAGCAGCTTACAGGGGGCCTTATCTGGAAACACCATATATTTT. It yields the protein CASSLQGALSGNTIYF. Full variable domain (remainder filled in from reference TRBV5-4 and TRBJ1-3): ETGVTQSPTHLIKTRGQQVTLRCSSQSGHNTVSWYQQALGQGPQFIFQYYREEENGRGNFPPRFSGLQFPNYSSELNVNALELDDSALYLCASSLQGALSGNTIYFGEGSWLTVV.

V is TRBV3-1 (or the pseudogene TRBV3-2) and J is TRBJ1-2; 7 nucleotides line up with TRBD1. Germline V gene lookup returns CDR1 LGHDT and CDR2 YNNKEL (reference sequence). CDR3 length: 15 residues. The ends lost 4 bases at V and 2 bases at J; junction bases unmatched: 7. The CDR3 region has the DNA TGTGCCAGCAGCCTTGGCGGACAGGTGAACTATGGCTACACCTTC. This translates into CASSLGGQVNYGYTF.

This clone showed up many times. The chain uses TRBV7-2 and TRBJ2-4; D perhaps matches TRBD2 (6 bases). CDR3 length: 13 amino acids. Per germline, CDR1 SGHTA and CDR2 FQGNSA. Trimming cost V 2 bases and J 8 bases, with 10 bases left between them. The CDR3 DNA reads TGTGCCAGCAGCTTAACGGCTAGCGACATTCAGTACTTC. The encoded protein is CASSLTASDIQYF.

The genes are TRBV6-5 and TRBJ1-5, with 11 bases identical to TRBD1. Germline CDR1 reads MNHEY; CDR2 reads SVGAGI. With 4 bases clipped from V and 6 bases from J, the junction kept 8 bases outside the gene matches. The CDR3 extends over 16 amino acids. In nucleotides, the CDR3 is TGTGCCAGCAGTTCAGCCTCCGGGACAGGGGGTCAGCCCCAGCATTTT. Protein: CASSSASGTGGQPQHF.

The chain joins TRBV6-4 to TRBJ2-5, with D tentatively TRBD2 (5 bases). V shed 2 bases and J shed 2 bases, with 18 bases lying between them. This CDR3 has 17 amino acids. Looked up from germline, CDR1 is MRHNA and CDR2 is SNTAGT. The CDR3 DNA reads as TGTGCCAGCAGTGACACCGTGGAGGTCCGGGATCAAGAGACCCAGTACTTC. This encodes CASSDTVEVRDQETQYF.

The V and J genes are TRBV10-3 and TRBJ2-3, with TRBD2 identical over 12 bases. Germline loops: CDR1 ENHRY, CDR2 SYGVKD. The junction had 12 bases not matched to a gene; V was cut back by 8 bases and J by 0 bases. CDR3 length equals 18 residues. This chain's CDR3 is CAIGSGLAGGPSTDTQYF. In nucleotides, the CDR3 is TGTGCCATCGGGAGTGGTCTAGCGGGAGGGCCTAGCACAGATACGCAGTATTTT.

The gene calls are TRBV6-5 and TRBJ1-1; D gene ambiguous. The V gene's germline CDR1 is MNHEY and CDR2 SVGAGI. The CDR3 runs 13 residues. Between the trimmed V and J ends, which lost 5 bases and 0 bases, there was a span of 7 bases. The CDR3 DNA reads as TGTGCCAGCAGTCTTTATATGAACACTGAAGCTTTCTTT. This gives the protein CASSLYMNTEAFF.

The chain combines TRBV30 with TRBJ1-5; a possible D gene is TRBD1 (6 bases). Germline V gene data show CDR1 as GTSNPN and CDR2 as SVGIG (reference sequence). The germline V and J ends were trimmed by 5 bases and 3 bases, with 17 bases remaining between them. The CDR3 loop spans 15 amino acids. The CDR3 is CAWAPRGGINQPQHF. In DNA, the CDR3 is TGTGCCTGGGCCCCAAGAGGGGGTATCAATCAGCCCCAGCATTTT. Supplemented by reference TRBV30 and TRBJ1-5, the full variable domain reads SQTIHQWPATLVQPVGSPLSLECTVEGTSNPNLYWYRQAAGRGLQLLFYSVGIGQISSEVPQNLSASRPQDRQFILSSKKLLLSDSGFYLCAWAPRGGINQPQHFGDGTRLSIL.

This chain links TRBV7-2 with TRBJ2-5; the match to TRBD2 covers 13 bases. This CDR3 has 17 amino acids. V was clipped by 3 bases and J by 3 bases; unmatched bases: 7. Germline CDR1 reads SGHTA; CDR2 reads FQGNSA. CDR3 sequence (DNA): TGTGCCAGCAGCTTGAGACTAGCGGGGGGCCGGGAAGAGACCCAGTACTTC. Translation: CASSLRLAGGREETQYF.

This clone was counted once. This chain uses TRBV6-5 with TRBJ2-6; TRBD1 matches 7 bases. This CDR3 is 14 amino acids long. After removal of 10 bases from V and 2 bases from J, the junction contained 5 bases not matched to a gene. In germline, CDR1 is MNHEY, CDR2 SVGAGI. CDR3 amino acids: CATKTGTGANVLTF. The CDR3, as DNA: TGTGCCACCAAGACAGGGACTGGGGCCAACGTCCTGACTTTC.

The chain has TRBV7-8 and TRBJ1-1; maybe TRBD1 (6 bases). This CDR3 contains 15 residues. The ends were cut back, 0 bases at V and 4 bases at J, with 12 bases in the middle. In germline, CDR1 is SGHVS, CDR2 FQNEAQ. In nucleotides, the CDR3 is TGTGCCAGCAGCTTAGCGGTCAGGGGCGGCACTGAAGCTTTCTTT. As protein: CASSLAVRGGTEAFF.